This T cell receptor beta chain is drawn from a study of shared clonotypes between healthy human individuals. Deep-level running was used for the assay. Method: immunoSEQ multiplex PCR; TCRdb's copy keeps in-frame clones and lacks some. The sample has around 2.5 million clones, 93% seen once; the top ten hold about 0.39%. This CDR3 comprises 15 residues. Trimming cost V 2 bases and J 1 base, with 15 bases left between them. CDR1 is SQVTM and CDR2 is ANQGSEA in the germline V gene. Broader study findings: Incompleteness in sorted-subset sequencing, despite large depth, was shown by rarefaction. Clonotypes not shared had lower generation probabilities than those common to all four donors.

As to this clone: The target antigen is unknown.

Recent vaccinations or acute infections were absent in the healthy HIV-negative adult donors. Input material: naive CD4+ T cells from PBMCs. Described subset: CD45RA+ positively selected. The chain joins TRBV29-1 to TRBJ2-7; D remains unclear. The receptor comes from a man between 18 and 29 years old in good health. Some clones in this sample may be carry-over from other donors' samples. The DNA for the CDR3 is TGCAGCGTTGAAACATCCGCATCGTTTTCCTACGAGCAGTACTTC. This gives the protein CSVETSASFSYEQYF.